This T cell receptor beta chain comes out of a study of vaccination and CD4 T cells after COVID-19. For the study at large: Subjects got two shots of BNT162b2 or mRNA-1273 vaccine.

Treatment: roughly 10-day PBMC culture with coronavirus spike peptide pools or control peptides (ViraFEST assay). Worth noting for this clonotype: Antigen unknown.

The germline V gene encodes CDR1 MNHEY and CDR2 SMNVEV (reference sequence). V dropped 6 bases and J dropped 0 bases, with 12 bases sitting between them. The CDR3 loop spans 15 amino acids. Sequenced with the Oncomine TCR Beta short-read assay was DNA taken from cultured CD4+ T cells. Each CDR3 protein is one row after TCRdb ran MiXCR on the PCR reads. There are over 9,500 distinct CDR3 sequences in the sample; 76% occur only once, and around 9.9% lies in the top ten. The TCR sequence derives from a human donor who had recovered from COVID-19. Sequencing was done on a sample of CD4+ T cells from blood, cultured in vitro. The V gene is TRBV27, the J gene TRBJ1-5; D may be TRBD1 (6 bases). CDR3 DNA sequence: TGTGCCAGCAGCCTAGGGGGTTATAGCAATCAGCCCCAGCATTTT. This translates into CASSLGGYSNQPQHF.